The 21 T cell receptor beta chains in this list originate from one sample, sequenced in a study of shared clonotypes between healthy human individuals. Clones were sequenced by immunoSEQ multiplex PCR, and TCRdb holds only the in-frame ones, with some missing. The sample lists some 2,400,000 clones, approximately 96% occurring once. The sample consisted of naive CD4+ T cells sorted from blood. The subset here: CD45RA+ positively selected. These receptors all come from a young man in good health.

On this clone itself: Other DNA sequences in this sample translate to the same CDR3. V gene TRBV5-6 combines with J gene TRBJ2-7, with D hard to call. Germline assignment: CDR1 SGHDT and CDR2 YYEEEE. The germline V and J ends were trimmed by 4 bases and 1 base, with 9 bases remaining between them. The CDR3 consists of 13 residues. The CDR3 is CASSPTSSYEQYF. The CDR3 coding sequence is TGTGCCAGCAGCCCGACATCTTCCTACGAGCAGTACTTC.

The chain has TRBV19 and TRBJ1-1; D is possibly TRBD1 (5 bases). V was trimmed by 7 bases and J by 3 bases, leaving 15 bases between them. There are 14 residues in the CDR3. Germline-derived CDR1 and CDR2 are LNHDA and SQIVND (reference sequence). DNA of the CDR3: TGTGCCAGTACAATTTGGGTAGGGGACACTGAAGCTTTCTTT. It codes for CASTIWVGDTEAFF.

The chain uses TRBV30 and TRBJ2-1, with D perhaps matching TRBD2 (5 bases). CDR1 and CDR2 from the germline V gene are GTSNPN and SVGIG (reference sequence). The CDR3 covers 14 residues. V was clipped by 4 bases and J by 6 bases, with 16 bases between them. The CDR3 DNA sequence: TGTGCCTGGAATCACGGGCGGGTGCTCAATGAGCAGTTCTTC. Protein product: CAWNHGRVLNEQFF.

The chain joins TRBV2 to TRBJ1-2, with D possibly matching TRBD1 (6 bases). CDR1 SNHLY and CDR2 FYNNEI come from the germline V gene. The V end was cut by 6 bases, the J end by 0 bases, with 17 bases between. This CDR3 is 16 amino acids long. DNA of the CDR3: TGTGCCAGCAGGACGACCAGGGACACCACTAACTATGGCTACACCTTC. Its translation: CASRTTRDTTNYGYTF.

In the case of this clone: One end of the junction varies from germline; a read error may be responsible. The chain has TRBV7-7 and TRBJ2-2; D gene unclear. Germline V gene data show CDR1 as SSHAT and CDR2 as FNYEAQ (reference sequence). The CDR3 extends over 14 amino acids. This chain's CDR3 is CASSLTRATGELFF. In DNA form, the CDR3 reads TGTGCTAGCAGCTTAACCCGGGCCACCGGGGAGCTGTTTTTT.

The chain recombines TRBV30 with TRBJ1-6; a weak D match, TRBD1 (6 bases). Trimming removed 3 bases from V and 7 bases from J, with 10 bases in between. The CDR3 covers 13 residues. Germline assignment: CDR1 GTSNPN and CDR2 SVGIG (reference sequence). As DNA, the CDR3 is TGTGCCTGGAGGGACAGCGAGAATTCACCCCTCCACTTT. It translates to CAWRDSENSPLHF.

The gene calls are TRBV28 and TRBJ2-3, with 10 nucleotides matching TRBD2. The germline CDR1 and CDR2 sequences are MDHEN and SYDVKM. Trimming cost V 1 base and J 4 bases; bases outside gene matches: 14. The CDR3 extends over 19 amino acids. The CDR3 DNA reads as TGTGCCAGCAGTTTATTTCTAGCGGGGGAGCCGAAGGGCGCAGATACGCAGTATTTT. This sequence encodes CASSLFLAGEPKGADTQYF.

This clone occurred once. This sample includes further DNA sequences coding for the same CDR3. The CDR3 protein is CASSVGGGGETQYF. In DNA form, the CDR3 reads TGTGCCAGCAGCGTAGGCGGAGGAGGGGAGACCCAGTACTTC. The gene calls are TRBV9 and TRBJ2-5; tentative D call: TRBD2 (6 bases). Per the germline V gene, CDR1 is SGDLS and CDR2 is YYNGEE. The CDR3 is 14 amino acids. V was clipped by 0 bases and J by 5 bases, with 11 bases between them.

The V gene is TRBV6-1, the J gene TRBJ1-2, with D tentatively TRBD1 (5 bases). The V end lost 10 bases, the J end lost 1 base, and 16 bases lay between the germline ends. This CDR3 region has 14 residues. The germline V gene encodes CDR1 MNHNS and CDR2 SASEGT. This CDR3 is CAITDSISNYGYTF. The CDR3 bases are TGTGCCATCACAGACAGTATTAGTAACTATGGCTACACCTTC.

This chain connects TRBV5-1 to TRBJ1-2, with TRBD1 identical over 7 bases. Germline CDR1 SGHRS, CDR2 YFSETQ. V was pared by 3 bases and J by 6 bases, with 11 bases of the junction left unmatched. CDR3 length equals 15 residues. The CDR3 loop reads CASSSTGAPVDGYTF. CDR3 nucleotide sequence: TGCGCCAGCAGCTCCACAGGGGCGCCCGTAGATGGCTACACCTTC.

The J gene is TRBJ2-7, the V gene TRBV6-5; 11 positions agree with TRBD2. The CDR3 extends over 15 amino acids. The trim removed 6 bases at V and 2 bases at J, leaving 6 bases unmatched. Looked up from germline, CDR1 is MNHEY and CDR2 is SVGAGI. The DNA for the CDR3 is TGTGCCAGCAGCTCCGGGACTAGCGGCCCCTACGAGCAGTACTTC. It encodes CASSSGTSGPYEQYF.

In the case of this clone: Additional DNA sequences in this sample encode the identical CDR3. DNA for the CDR3: TGTGCCAGCAGCCCTAGGACAGGACCGAACACTGAAGCTTTCTTT. Amino acids: CASSPRTGPNTEAFF. The rearrangement links TRBV9 to TRBJ1-1, with 7 bases lining up with TRBD1. V lost 4 bases and J lost 1; bases outside the gene matches: 7. The germline V gene has CDR1 SGDLS and CDR2 YYNGEE. The CDR3 covers 15 residues. Using reference TRBV9 and TRBJ1-1 for the parts outside the CDR3, the full variable domain is DSGVTQTPKHLITATGQRVTLRCSPRSGDLSVYWYQQSLDQGLQFLIQYYNGEERAKGNILERFSAQQFPDLHSELNLSSLELGDSALYFCASSPRTGPNTEAFFGQGTRLTVV.

The CDR3 sequence: CASSPRTGGYGYTF. The CDR3 coding sequence is TGTGCCAGCAGCCCACGGACCGGCGGCTATGGCTACACCTTC. V is TRBV7-2 and J is TRBJ1-2; D unclear. The CDR3 is 14 residues long. Germline CDR1 and CDR2: SGHTA and FQGNSA. The germline V and J ends were trimmed by 5 bases and 4 bases, with 14 bases remaining between them.

The chain recombines TRBV18 with TRBJ2-7; possibly TRBD1 for D (6 bases). V was clipped by 3 bases and J by 1 base, with 13 bases between them. The V gene's germline CDR1 is KGHSH and CDR2 LQKENI. The CDR3 totals 15 residues. The CDR3 here is CASSPFLTGSYEQYF. The CDR3 DNA follows: TGTGCCAGCTCACCCTTTTTGACAGGTTCCTACGAGCAGTACTTC.

The chain employs TRBV18 and TRBJ2-1; possible D gene TRBD1, 6 bases. The CDR3 runs 17 residues. V lost 4 bases and J lost 0, with 16 bases in between. The V gene's germline CDR1 is KGHSH and CDR2 LQKENI. CDR3 coding DNA: TGTGCCAGCTCACAGAGGAGTGGACAGAGCTCCTACAATGAGCAGTTCTTC. Translation gives CASSQRSGQSSYNEQFF.

The V and J genes are TRBV9 and TRBJ1-1, with D tentatively TRBD1 (5 bases). The CDR3 length is 15 residues. Looked up from germline, CDR1 is SGDLS and CDR2 is YYNGEE. The V end lost 4 bases, the J end lost 1 base, and 14 bases lay between the germline ends. The CDR3, as DNA: TGTGCCAGCAGCTCTCGGGGACTAACGAACACTGAAGCTTTCTTT. This translates into CASSSRGLTNTEAFF.

The V call is TRBV28, the J call TRBJ2-7, with D possibly matching TRBD1 (6 bases). CDR3 length: 15 amino acids. The V and J ends lost 2 bases and 5 bases respectively, with 16 bases between them. CDR1 and CDR2 (germline): MDHEN, SYDVKM. CDR3 sequence: CASSLVSLGANEQYF. DNA for the CDR3: TGTGCCAGCAGTTTAGTATCGTTGGGGGCCAACGAGCAGTACTTC.

V is TRBV5-1 and J is TRBJ2-2; perhaps D is TRBD1 or TRBD2 (5 bases each). V was trimmed by 4 bases and J by 1 base, leaving 11 bases between them. CDR1 is SGHRS and CDR2 is YFSETQ in the germline V gene. CDR3 size: 15 residues. CDR3 DNA: TGCGCCAGCAGCGCCGGGACGATGAACACCGGGGAGCTGTTTTTT. Its translation is CASSAGTMNTGELFF.

The chain couples TRBV19 to TRBJ1-1; TRBD1 aligns across 7 bases. Germline assignment: CDR1 LNHDA and CDR2 SQIVND (reference sequence). V lost 4 bases to trimming and J lost 8 bases; unmatched junction nucleotides: 7. This CDR3 is built from 13 residues. CDR3 region: CASSTDRRYEAFF. CDR3 DNA sequence: TGTGCCAGTAGTACGGACAGGAGGTACGAAGCTTTCTTT.

The V and J genes are TRBV6-1 and TRBJ1-1; D gene ambiguous. V was shortened by 7 bases and J by 5 bases, with 17 bases between the two germline ends. Looked up from germline, CDR1 is MNHNS and CDR2 is SASEGT. The CDR3 totals 14 residues. CDR3 sequence (DNA): TGTGCCAGCAACCCTTGGAACCGGGGAACTGAAGCTTTCTTT. It encodes CASNPWNRGTEAFF.

This clone appeared once. The chain links TRBV2 to TRBJ1-5, with D tentatively TRBD1 (5 bases). This CDR3 comprises 18 residues. V lost 2 bases and J lost 3, with 20 bases in between. The germline V gene encodes CDR1 SNHLY and CDR2 FYNNEI. The CDR3: CASSEFWTNPYPNQPQHF. CDR3 coding DNA: TGTGCCAGCAGTGAATTTTGGACAAATCCCTATCCCAATCAGCCCCAGCATTTT.